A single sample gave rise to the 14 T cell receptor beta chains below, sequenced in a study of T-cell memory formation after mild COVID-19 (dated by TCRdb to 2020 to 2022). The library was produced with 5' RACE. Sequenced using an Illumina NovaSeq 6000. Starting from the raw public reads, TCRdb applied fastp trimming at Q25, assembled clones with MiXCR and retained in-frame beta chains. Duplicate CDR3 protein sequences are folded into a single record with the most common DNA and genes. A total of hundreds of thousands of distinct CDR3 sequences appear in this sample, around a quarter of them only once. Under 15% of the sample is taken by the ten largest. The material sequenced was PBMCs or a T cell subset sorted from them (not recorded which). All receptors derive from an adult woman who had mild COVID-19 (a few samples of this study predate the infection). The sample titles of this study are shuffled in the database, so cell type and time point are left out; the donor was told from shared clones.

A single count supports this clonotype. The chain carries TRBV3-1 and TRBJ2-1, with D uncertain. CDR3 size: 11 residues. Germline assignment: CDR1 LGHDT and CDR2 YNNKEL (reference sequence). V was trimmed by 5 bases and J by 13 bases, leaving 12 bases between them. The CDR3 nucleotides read TGTGCCAGCAGCATATCAGAAGACCAGTTCTTC. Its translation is CASSISEDQFF.

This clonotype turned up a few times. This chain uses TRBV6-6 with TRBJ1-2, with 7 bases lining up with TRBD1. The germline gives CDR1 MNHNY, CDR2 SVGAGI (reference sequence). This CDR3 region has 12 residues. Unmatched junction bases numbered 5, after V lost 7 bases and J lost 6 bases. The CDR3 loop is CASTQQGNGYTF. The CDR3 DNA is TGTGCCAGCACCCAACAGGGGAATGGCTACACCTTC.

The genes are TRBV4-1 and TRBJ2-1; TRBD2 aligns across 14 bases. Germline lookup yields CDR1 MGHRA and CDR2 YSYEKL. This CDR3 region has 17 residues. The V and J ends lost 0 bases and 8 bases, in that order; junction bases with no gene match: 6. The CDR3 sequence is CASSQEGGTSGSYEQFF. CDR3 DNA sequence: TGCGCCAGCAGCCAAGAAGGGGGGACTAGCGGGAGTTATGAGCAGTTCTTC.

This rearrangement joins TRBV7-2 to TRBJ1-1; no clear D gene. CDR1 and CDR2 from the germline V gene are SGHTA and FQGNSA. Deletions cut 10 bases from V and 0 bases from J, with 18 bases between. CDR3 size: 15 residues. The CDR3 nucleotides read TGTGCCACAACTGTAAGTGGCTTTATGAACACTGAAGCTTTCTTT. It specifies CATTVSGFMNTEAFF. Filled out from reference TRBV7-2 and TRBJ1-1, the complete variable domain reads GAGVSQSPSNKVTEKGKDVELRCDPISGHTALYWYRQSLGQGLEFLIYFQGNSAPDKSGLPSDRFSAERTGGSVSTLTIQRTQQEDSAVYLCATTVSGFMNTEAFFGQGTRLTVV.

The CDR3 is CASSQWGLGSPLHF. The DNA for the CDR3 is TGTGCCAGCAGCCAATGGGGGCTGGGGTCACCCCTCCACTTT. The rearrangement links TRBV4-2 to TRBJ1-6, with D possibly TRBD1 on 6 matching bases. Germline-derived CDR1 and CDR2 are LGHNA and YNFKEQ. Trimming took 2 bases from V and 10 from J, leaving 12 bases between them. CDR3 size: 14 residues.

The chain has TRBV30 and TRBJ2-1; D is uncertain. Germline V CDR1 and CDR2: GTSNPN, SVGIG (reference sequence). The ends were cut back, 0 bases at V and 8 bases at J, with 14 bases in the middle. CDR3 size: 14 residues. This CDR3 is CAWSVLAVRDEQFF. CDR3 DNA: TGTGCCTGGAGTGTTTTGGCGGTAAGGGATGAGCAGTTCTTC.

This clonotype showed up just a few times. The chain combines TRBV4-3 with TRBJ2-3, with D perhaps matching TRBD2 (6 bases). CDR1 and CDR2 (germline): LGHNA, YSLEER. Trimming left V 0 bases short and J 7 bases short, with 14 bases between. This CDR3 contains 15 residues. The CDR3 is CASSQDPLASNTQYF. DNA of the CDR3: TGCGCCAGCAGCCAAGATCCCCTAGCGTCAAATACGCAGTATTTT.

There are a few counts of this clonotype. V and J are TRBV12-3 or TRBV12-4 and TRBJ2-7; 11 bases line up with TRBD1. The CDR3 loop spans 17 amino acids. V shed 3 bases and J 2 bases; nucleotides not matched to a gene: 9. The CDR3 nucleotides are TGTGCCAGCAGTTTCGGACAGGGGGCCCAGGGGGCCTACGAGCAGTACTTC. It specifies CASSFGQGAQGAYEQYF.

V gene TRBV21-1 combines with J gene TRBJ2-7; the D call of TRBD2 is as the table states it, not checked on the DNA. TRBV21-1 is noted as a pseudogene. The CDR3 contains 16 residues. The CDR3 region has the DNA TGTGCCAGCAGCAAAAAGACTAGCGGGAGGCCCCTCGAGCAGTACTTC. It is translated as CASSKKTSGRPLEQYF.

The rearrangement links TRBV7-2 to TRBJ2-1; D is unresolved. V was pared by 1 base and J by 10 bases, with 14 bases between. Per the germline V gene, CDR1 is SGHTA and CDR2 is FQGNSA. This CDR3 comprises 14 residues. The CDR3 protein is CASSLEYGRREQFF. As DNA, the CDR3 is TGTGCCAGCAGCTTAGAATACGGGCGCCGGGAGCAGTTCTTC.

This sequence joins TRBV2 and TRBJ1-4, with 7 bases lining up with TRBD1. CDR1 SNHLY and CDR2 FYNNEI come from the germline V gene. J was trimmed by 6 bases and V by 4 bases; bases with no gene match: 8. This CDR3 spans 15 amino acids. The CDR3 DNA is TGTGCCAGCAGTGTGACCGGGACAGACTATGAAAAACTGTTTTTT. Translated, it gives CASSVTGTDYEKLFF.

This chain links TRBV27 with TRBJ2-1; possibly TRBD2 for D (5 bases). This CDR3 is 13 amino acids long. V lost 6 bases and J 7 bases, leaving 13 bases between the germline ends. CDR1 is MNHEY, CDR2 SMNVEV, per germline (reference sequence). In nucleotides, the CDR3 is TGTGCCAGCAGGGCACTAGGGAAAAATGAGCAGTTCTTC. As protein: CASRALGKNEQFF.

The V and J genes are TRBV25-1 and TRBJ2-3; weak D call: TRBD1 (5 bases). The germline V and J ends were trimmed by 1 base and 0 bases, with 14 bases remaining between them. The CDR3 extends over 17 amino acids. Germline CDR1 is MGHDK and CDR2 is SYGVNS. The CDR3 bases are TGTGCCAGCAGTGAATGGGTGGGGCGGAGTAGCACAGATACGCAGTATTTT. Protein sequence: CASSEWVGRSSTDTQYF.

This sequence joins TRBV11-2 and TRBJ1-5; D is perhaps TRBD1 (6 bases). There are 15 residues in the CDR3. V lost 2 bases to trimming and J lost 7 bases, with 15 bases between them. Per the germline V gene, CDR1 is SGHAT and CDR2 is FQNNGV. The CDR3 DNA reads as TGTGCCAGCAGCTTATCGTTGGGGGCCGGCCAGCCCCAGCATTTT. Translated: CASSLSLGAGQPQHF.